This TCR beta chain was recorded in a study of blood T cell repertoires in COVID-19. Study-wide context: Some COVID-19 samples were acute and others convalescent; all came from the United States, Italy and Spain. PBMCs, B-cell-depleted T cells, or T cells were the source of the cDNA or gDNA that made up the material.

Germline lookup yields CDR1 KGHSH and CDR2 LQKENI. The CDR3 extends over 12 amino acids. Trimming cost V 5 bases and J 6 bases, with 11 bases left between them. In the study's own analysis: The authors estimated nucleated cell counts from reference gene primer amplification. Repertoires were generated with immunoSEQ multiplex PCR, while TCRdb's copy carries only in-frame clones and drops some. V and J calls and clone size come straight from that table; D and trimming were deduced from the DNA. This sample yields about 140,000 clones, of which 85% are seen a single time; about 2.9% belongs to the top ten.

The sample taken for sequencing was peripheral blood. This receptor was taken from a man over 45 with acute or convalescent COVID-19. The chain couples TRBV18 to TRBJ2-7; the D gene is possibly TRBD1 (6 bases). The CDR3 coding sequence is TGTGCCAGCTCATACCGGGACACCGAGCAGTACTTC. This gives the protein CASSYRDTEQYF. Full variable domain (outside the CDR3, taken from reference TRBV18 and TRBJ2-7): NAGVMQNPRHLVRRRGQEARLRCSPMKGHSHVYWYRQLPEEGLKFMVYLQKENIIDESGMPKERFSAEFPKEGPSILRIQQVVRGDSAAYFCASSYRDTEQYFGPGTRLTVT.